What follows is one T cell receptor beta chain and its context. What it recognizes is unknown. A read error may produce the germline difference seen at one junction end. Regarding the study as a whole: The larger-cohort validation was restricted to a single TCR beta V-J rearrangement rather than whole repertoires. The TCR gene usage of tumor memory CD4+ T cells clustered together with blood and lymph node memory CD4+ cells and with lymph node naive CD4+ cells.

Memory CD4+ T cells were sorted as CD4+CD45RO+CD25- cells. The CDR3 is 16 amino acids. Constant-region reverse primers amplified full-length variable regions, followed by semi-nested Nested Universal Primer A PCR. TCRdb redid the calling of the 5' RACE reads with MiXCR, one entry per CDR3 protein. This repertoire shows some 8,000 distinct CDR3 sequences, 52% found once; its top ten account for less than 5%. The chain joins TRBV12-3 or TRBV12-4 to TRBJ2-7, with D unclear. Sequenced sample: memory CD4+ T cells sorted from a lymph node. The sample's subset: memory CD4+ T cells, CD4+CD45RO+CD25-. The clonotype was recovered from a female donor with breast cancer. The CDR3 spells CARSLVSGSPPYEQYF. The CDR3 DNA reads TGTGCCCGCAGTTTAGTGTCGGGCTCACCTCCCTACGAGCAGTACTTC.